The next 7 T cell receptor beta chains were all read from a single sample in a study of shared clonotypes between healthy human individuals. Sequencing used immunoSEQ multiplex PCR; TCRdb keeps in-frame clones, though not all of them. The data contain nearly 750,000 clones, 55% to 80% of them singletons. What was sequenced was memory CD4+ T cells sorted from blood. As for subset: CD45RA-negative fraction. These receptors originate from a woman aged 25 to 39 in good health.

V and J are TRBV5-5 and TRBJ2-5, with D perhaps TRBD1 or TRBD2 (5 bases each). CDR1 is SGHKS, CDR2 YYEKEE, per germline (reference sequence). Trimming took 4 bases from V and 5 from J, leaving 15 bases between them. This CDR3 is 14 amino acids long. The DNA of the CDR3 is TGTGCCAGCAGCCCCAGTCGGGGCGGCGAGACCCAGTACTTC. It translates to CASSPSRGGETQYF.

The chain carries TRBV30 and TRBJ2-1; 10 bases align to TRBD2. Germline CDR1 and CDR2: GTSNPN and SVGIG (reference sequence). CDR3 length: 15 amino acids. Trimming at V came to 0 bases and at J to 4 bases, leaving 3 bases not matched to a gene. The CDR3 nucleotides read TGTGCCTGGAGTGTAACAGCGGGAGGGTACAATGAGCAGTTCTTC. Encoded protein: CAWSVTAGGYNEQFF.

This clone has a single count. The sample carries other DNA sequences with the same CDR3. This chain connects TRBV19 to TRBJ2-4, with a possible D match to TRBD1 (5 bases). The CDR3 runs 16 residues. Trimming removed 1 base from V and 0 bases from J, with 10 bases in between. CDR1 and CDR2 (germline): LNHDA, SQIVND (reference sequence). The CDR3 sequence is CASSIGTGLAKNIQYF. The CDR3 bases are TGTGCCAGTAGTATAGGCACAGGATTAGCCAAAAACATTCAGTACTTC.

This chain joins TRBV6-5 and TRBJ2-7, with D maybe TRBD2 (6 bases). Per germline, CDR1 MNHEY and CDR2 SVGAGI. V lost 2 bases and J lost 0, with 11 bases in between. This CDR3 spans 15 amino acids. The CDR3 loop reads CASSYQGGTSYEQYF. CDR3 nucleotides: TGTGCCAGCAGTTACCAAGGCGGGACCTCCTACGAGCAGTACTTC.

The chain links TRBV9 to TRBJ2-2; D remains unclear. This CDR3 is built from 14 residues. The ends were cut back, 5 bases at V and 6 bases at J, with 14 bases in the middle. The V gene's germline CDR1 is SGDLS and CDR2 YYNGEE. The CDR3 sequence is CASSEVTHSGELFF. The CDR3 DNA is TGTGCCAGCAGTGAAGTCACCCACTCCGGGGAGCTGTTTTTT.

This clone was seen at least ten times. The V call is TRBV7-9, the J call TRBJ2-2; D unclear. Deletions cut 5 bases from V and 1 base from J, with 8 bases between. Germline V lookup: CDR1 SEHNR, CDR2 FQNEAQ (reference sequence). The CDR3 is 14 residues long. CDR3 amino acids: CASSQKRNTGELFF. The DNA for the CDR3 is TGTGCCAGCAGCCAGAAGAGGAACACCGGGGAGCTGTTTTTT.

The V and J genes are TRBV19 and TRBJ2-5, with TRBD2 identical over 9 bases. This CDR3 comprises 17 residues. The J segment lost 2 bases and the V segment lost 4 bases, leaving 11 bases of the junction unmatched. Germline V gene sequence: CDR1 LNHDA, CDR2 SQIVND (reference sequence). CDR3 coding DNA: TGTGCCAGTAGTAATGGACTAGCGCCTGGGGATCAAGAGACCCAGTACTTC. This sequence encodes CASSNGLAPGDQETQYF.